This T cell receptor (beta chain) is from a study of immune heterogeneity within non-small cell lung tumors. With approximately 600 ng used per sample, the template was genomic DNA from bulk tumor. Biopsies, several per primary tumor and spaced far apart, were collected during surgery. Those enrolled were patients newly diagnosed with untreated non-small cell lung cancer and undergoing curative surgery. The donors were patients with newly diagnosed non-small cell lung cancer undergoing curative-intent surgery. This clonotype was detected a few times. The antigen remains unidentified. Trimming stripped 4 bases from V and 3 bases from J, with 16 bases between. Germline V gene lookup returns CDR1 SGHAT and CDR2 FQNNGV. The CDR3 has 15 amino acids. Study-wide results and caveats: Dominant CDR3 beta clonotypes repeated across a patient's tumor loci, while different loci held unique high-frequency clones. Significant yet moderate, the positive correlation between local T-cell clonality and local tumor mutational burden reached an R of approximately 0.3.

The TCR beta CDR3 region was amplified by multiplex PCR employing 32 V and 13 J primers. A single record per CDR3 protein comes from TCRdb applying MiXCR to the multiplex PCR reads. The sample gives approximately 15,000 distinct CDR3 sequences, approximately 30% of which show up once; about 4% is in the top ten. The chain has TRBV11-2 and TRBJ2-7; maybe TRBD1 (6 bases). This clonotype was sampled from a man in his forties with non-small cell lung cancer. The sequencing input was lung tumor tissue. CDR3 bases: TGTGCCAGCAGCTCCCGGACAGCGAGGTACTACGAGCAGTACTTC. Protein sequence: CASSSRTARYYEQYF.